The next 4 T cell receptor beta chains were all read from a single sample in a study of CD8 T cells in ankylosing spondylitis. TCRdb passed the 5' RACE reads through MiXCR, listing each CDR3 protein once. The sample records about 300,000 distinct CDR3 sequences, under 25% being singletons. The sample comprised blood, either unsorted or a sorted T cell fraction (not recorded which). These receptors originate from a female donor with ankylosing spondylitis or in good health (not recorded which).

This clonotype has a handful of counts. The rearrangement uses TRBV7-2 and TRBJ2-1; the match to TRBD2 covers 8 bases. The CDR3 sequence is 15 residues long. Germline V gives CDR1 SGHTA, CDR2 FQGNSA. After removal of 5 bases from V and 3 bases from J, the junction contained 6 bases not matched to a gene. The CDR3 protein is CASSQRGHGYNEQFF. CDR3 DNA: TGTGCCAGCAGCCAGCGGGGGCACGGCTACAATGAGCAGTTCTTC.

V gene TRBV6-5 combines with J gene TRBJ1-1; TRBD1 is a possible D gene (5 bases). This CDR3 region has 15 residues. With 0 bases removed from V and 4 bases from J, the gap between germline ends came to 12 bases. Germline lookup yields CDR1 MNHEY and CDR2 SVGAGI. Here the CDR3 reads CASSYSQGRSTEAFF. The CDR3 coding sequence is TGTGCCAGCAGTTACTCTCAGGGTCGGTCCACTGAAGCTTTCTTT.

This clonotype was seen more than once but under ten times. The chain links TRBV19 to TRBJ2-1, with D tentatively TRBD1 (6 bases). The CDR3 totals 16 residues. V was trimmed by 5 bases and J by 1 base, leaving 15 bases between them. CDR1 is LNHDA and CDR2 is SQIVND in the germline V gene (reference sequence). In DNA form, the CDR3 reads TGTGCCAGTAGTCCCCGGGTGGGGGCTTCCTACAATGAGCAGTTCTTC. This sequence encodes CASSPRVGASYNEQFF.

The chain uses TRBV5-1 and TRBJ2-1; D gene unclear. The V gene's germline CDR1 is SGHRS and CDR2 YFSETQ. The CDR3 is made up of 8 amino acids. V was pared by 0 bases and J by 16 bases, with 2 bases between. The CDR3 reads CASSLGFF. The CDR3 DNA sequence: TGCGCCAGCAGCTTGGGTTTCTTC.